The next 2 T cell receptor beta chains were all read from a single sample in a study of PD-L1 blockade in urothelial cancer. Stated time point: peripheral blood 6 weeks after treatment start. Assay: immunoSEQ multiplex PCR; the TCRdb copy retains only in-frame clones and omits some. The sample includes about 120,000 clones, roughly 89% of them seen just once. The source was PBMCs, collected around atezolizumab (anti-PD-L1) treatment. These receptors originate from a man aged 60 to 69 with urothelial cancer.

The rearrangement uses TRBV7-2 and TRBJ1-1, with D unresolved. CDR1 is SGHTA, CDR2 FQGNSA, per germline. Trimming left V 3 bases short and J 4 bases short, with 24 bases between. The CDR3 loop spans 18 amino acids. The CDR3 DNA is TGTGCCAGCAGCTTGGTCGTTGGCAGGAAAAAGCTGGGCACTGAAGCTTTCTTT. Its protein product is CASSLVVGRKKLGTEAFF.

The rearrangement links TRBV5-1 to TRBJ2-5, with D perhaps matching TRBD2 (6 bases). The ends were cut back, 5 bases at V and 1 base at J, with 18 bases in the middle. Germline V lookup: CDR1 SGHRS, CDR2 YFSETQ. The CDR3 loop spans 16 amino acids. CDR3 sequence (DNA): TGCGCCAGCAGTTCAGGCGAGATTAGCGGCCAAGAGACCCAGTACTTC. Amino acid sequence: CASSSGEISGQETQYF.